The clone carrying this T cell receptor beta chain has only a few counts. These data belong to a study of T cells in Graves' hyperthyroidism and ophthalmopathy. CDR3 length: 16 residues. Germline CDR1 MGHDK, CDR2 SYGVNS. Losses at the gene ends were 3 bases for V and 5 bases for J; bases not matched to a gene: 4. Amplification of TCR beta CDR3 regions was performed using RNA transcripts as template. The HTBI primer set was used in a first-round RT-PCR of the TCR CDR3. TCRdb re-called the multiplex PCR reads with MiXCR, one entry per CDR3 protein. The sample consists of hundreds of thousands of distinct CDR3 sequences, 15% to 20% of them appearing once.

Sequenced sample: blood. This TCR was sampled from a woman under 40 with Graves' hyperthyroidism. J is TRBJ2-1 and V is TRBV25-1; 13 bases map to TRBD2. CDR3 residues: CASSDPTSGRDNEQFF. The CDR3 bases are TGTGCCAGCAGTGACCCCACTAGCGGGAGGGACAATGAGCAGTTCTTC.